Listed below are T cell receptor beta chains from one sample, sequenced in a study of regulatory T cells in long-lasting Graves disease. Each CDR3 protein gets one entry after TCRdb re-called the multiplex PCR reads with MiXCR. The sample lists hundreds of thousands of distinct CDR3 sequences, around 15% occurring once. The material was peripheral blood mononuclear cells (PBMCs), obtained at new diagnosis, from a patient treated with antithyroid drugs. The receptor source for this set is a female donor with Graves disease. Each CDR3 is given with its conserved first and last residue. Each record gives: J gene, D gene, V gene, clone size, CDR3 DNA, CDR3 protein. D genes are given only for firm matches. Where a row states a size, it is once, few, many or the class of an expanded clone; other rows omit it.

TRBJ2-3 TRBD2 TRBV9 - TGTGCCAGCAGCGGCACCGGGACTACCACAGATACGCAGTATTTT CASSGTGTTTDTQYF
TRBJ2-7 TRBD1 TRBV9 many TGTGCCAGCAGCCGTCGACAGGGTGGAGAGCAGTACTTC CASSRRQGGEQYF
TRBJ1-2 - TRBV14 many TGTGCCAGCAGCCAGCCGAGCCGGGCCCTCGGTGGCTACACCTTC CASSQPSRALGGYTF
TRBJ2-7 TRBD1 TRBV14 - TGTGCCAGCAGACCCCGGGACAGCTACGAGCAGTACTTC CASRPRDSYEQYF
TRBJ2-3 TRBD1 TRBV5-4 - TGTGCCAGCAGATATACCGGGACAGGGATTTTAGATACGCAGTATTTT CASRYTGTGILDTQYF
TRBJ2-3 TRBD1 TRBV7-9 many TGTGCCAGCAGCTTCGGGACAGCCACAGATACGCAGTATTTT CASSFGTATDTQYF
TRBJ1-5 - TRBV6-2/TRBV6-3 many TGTGCCAGCAGGCATACACAGGGACCCCATCAGCCCCAGCATTTT CASRHTQGPHQPQHF
TRBJ2-3 - TRBV6-2/TRBV6-3 - TGTGCCAGCAGCCGACCTGGCGGTTTAGATACGCAGTATTTT CASSRPGGLDTQYF
TRBJ1-1 - TRBV12-3/TRBV12-4 many TGTGCCAGCAGTAGCAATCAGGGGAACACTGAAGCTTTCTTT CASSSNQGNTEAFF
TRBJ1-5 TRBD1 TRBV20-1 many TGCAGTGCATATCAGGGGGCGGGGAGCAATCAGCCCCAGCATTTT CSAYQGAGSNQPQHF
TRBJ2-2 - TRBV12-3/TRBV12-4 many TGTGCCAGCAGCATTAACACCGGGGAGCTGTTTTTT CASSINTGELFF
TRBJ2-3 - TRBV7-6 many TGTGCCAGCAGCTTAGAGGTGGAGGATACGCAGTATTTT CASSLEVEDTQYF
TRBJ2-1 TRBD1 TRBV11-2 - TGTGCCAGCAGCCGACGACAGGGGGCGGAAGAGTTCTTC CASSRRQGAEEFF
TRBJ1-5 - TRBV20-1 many TGCAGTGCTCATAAGAGGGTCGCATTT CSAHKRVAF
TRBJ2-5 - TRBV20-1 many TGCAGTGCTACGGGACTCCAAGTAGCAGAGACCCAGTACTTC CSATGLQVAETQYF
TRBJ2-2 - TRBV12-3/TRBV12-4 many TGTGCCAGCAGTTTCGACAGCACCGGGGAGCTGTTTTTT CASSFDSTGELFF
TRBJ2-1 - TRBV6-2/TRBV6-3 - TGTGCCAGCAGTTACCTCTCGGCAGGGGAACTCAATGAGCAGTTCTTC CASSYLSAGELNEQFF
TRBJ1-2 TRBD1 TRBV9 - TGTGCCAGCAGCGGGGGGACAGGGATCGGCTACACCTTC CASSGGTGIGYTF
TRBJ1-6 - TRBV20-1 many TGCAGTGCTAGAGATATGGGAACCAATAATTCACCCCTCCACTTT CSARDMGTNNSPLHF
TRBJ2-1 - TRBV5-1 many TGCGCCAGCAGCTCGGACGATCTGAGGGGTTACAATGAGCAGTTCTTC CASSSDDLRGYNEQFF
TRBJ1-4 - TRBV14 few TGTGCCAGCAGCCACCTAGACAGGCATGAAAAACTGTTTTTT CASSHLDRHEKLFF
TRBJ1-1 - TRBV2 many TGTGCCAGCACCAGGACATCCGACGCTTTCTTT CASTRTSDAFF
TRBJ1-4 - TRBV14 many TGTGCCAGCAGCCCAGCGTTGGGGGGAGGAGAAAAACTGTTTTTT CASSPALGGGEKLFF
TRBJ2-1 - TRBV7-9 many TGTGCCAGCAGAATAAAGGGGGATTCCTACAATGAGCAGTTCTTC CASRIKGDSYNEQFF
TRBJ1-2 - TRBV7-9 - TGTGCCAGCAGCCCAGGAGTCGGCGGGGCCGGGGACTATGGCTACACCTTC CASSPGVGGAGDYGYTF
TRBJ2-2 - TRBV14 many TGTGCCAGCAGCCAAAGGGCAGGGACCGGGGAGCTGTTTTTT CASSQRAGTGELFF